The clone carrying this T cell receptor beta chain was observed a few times. The antigen remains undetermined. This sample is part of a study of cytomegalovirus exposure and HLA in healthy donors. Study-level findings and limits: The later analysis indicated that the majority of CMV-associated TCR beta chains appeared HLA-restricted.

The CDR3 totals 16 residues. Trimming cost V 0 bases and J 8 bases, with 18 bases left between them. Germline V gene data show CDR1 as WSHSY and CDR2 as SAAADI. The study ran its PCR with 60 Vbeta and 13 Jbeta primers. Sequencing used immunoSEQ multiplex PCR; TCRdb keeps in-frame clones, though not all of them. The table includes 110,000 or so clones, 80% to 90% detected once. The rearrangement links TRBV10-2 to TRBJ2-3; the D gene is possibly TRBD1 (6 bases). The origin of this receptor is a man aged 35 to 55 in good health and CMV-seronegative. Sequenced input: PBMCs. The CDR3 nucleotides read TGCGCCAGCAGTGAGTCGAGAGGGGCCGCCAGGGGTACGCAGTATTTT. This encodes CASSESRGAARGTQYF.